Presented here are 14 T cell receptor beta chains from one specimen sequenced in a study of response to subunit inactivated influenza vaccine. TCRdb passed the RT-PCR reads through MiXCR, listing each CDR3 protein once. In the table there are approximately 490,000 distinct CDR3 sequences, approximately 7.8% of which are singletons. The sequencing used PBMCs from blood, collected less than 30 months after vaccination. These receptors were taken from a man between 50 and 69 years old who received an inactivated influenza vaccine.

This clonotype was recorded at least ten times. The J gene is TRBJ2-5, the V gene TRBV11-2, with a weak D call TRBD2 (5 bases). The CDR3 sequence is 15 residues long. Germline V CDR1 and CDR2: SGHAT, FQNNGV. V lost 5 bases to trimming and J lost 1 base, with 14 bases between them. The CDR3 is CASSPASGPQETQYF. CDR3 sequence (DNA): TGTGCCAGCAGCCCAGCCAGCGGCCCCCAAGAGACCCAGTACTTC. Drawing the rest from reference TRBV11-2 and TRBJ2-5, the complete variable domain is EAGVAQSPRYKIIEKRQSVAFWCNPISGHATLYWYQQILGQGPKLLIQFQNNGVVDDSQLPKDRFSAERLKGVDSTLKIQPAKLEDSAVYLCASSPASGPQETQYFGPGTRLLVL.

The chain is built from TRBV11-2 and TRBJ1-1, with TRBD1 matching 8 bases. This CDR3 contains 18 residues. V lost 2 bases, J lost 1 base, and 12 bases stayed unmatched. CDR1 is SGHAT, CDR2 FQNNGV, per germline. The CDR3 nucleotides are TGTGCCAGCAGCTTATCCTCGATCCAGGGGGCGGAGAACACTGAAGCTTTCTTT. As protein: CASSLSSIQGAENTEAFF.

This clonotype was counted many times. The J gene is TRBJ2-5, the V gene TRBV11-2, with D possibly being TRBD1 (6 bases). The CDR3 covers 15 residues. Germline V CDR1 and CDR2: SGHAT, FQNNGV. V lost 1 base, J lost 5 bases, and 14 bases lay in between. The CDR3 DNA sequence: TGTGCCAGCAGCTTAGTGGGGGCCCTCGGGGAGACCCAGTACTTC. This sequence encodes CASSLVGALGETQYF. Full variable domain (remainder filled in from reference TRBV11-2 and TRBJ2-5): EAGVAQSPRYKIIEKRQSVAFWCNPISGHATLYWYQQILGQGPKLLIQFQNNGVVDDSQLPKDRFSAERLKGVDSTLKIQPAKLEDSAVYLCASSLVGALGETQYFGPGTRLLVL.

This chain uses TRBV9 with TRBJ2-7, with D tentatively TRBD1 (6 bases). The CDR3 is 12 residues long. Germline CDR1 reads SGDLS; CDR2 reads YYNGEE. With 3 bases removed from V and 9 bases from J, the gap between germline ends came to 13 bases. As DNA, the CDR3 is TGTGCCAGCAGCGCTCAACAGGGAGCGCAGTACTTC. It is translated as CASSAQQGAQYF.

The CDR3 loop reads CASSLFWTSGRDEQFF. The CDR3, as DNA: TGTGCCAGCAGTTTATTCTGGACTAGCGGGAGGGATGAGCAGTTCTTC. The chain couples TRBV27 to TRBJ2-1, with 15 bases matching TRBD2. The germline CDR1 and CDR2 sequences are MNHEY and SMNVEV (reference sequence). The CDR3 is 16 amino acids. J lost 8 bases, V lost 1 base, and 3 bases had no gene match.

This clonotype came up a few times. V is TRBV6-5 and J is TRBJ2-3; a possible D gene is TRBD2 (5 bases). The germline V gene encodes CDR1 MNHEY and CDR2 SVGAGI. This CDR3 contains 13 residues. Trimming removed 4 bases from V and 7 bases from J, with 12 bases in between. CDR3 region: CASSSISANTQYF. CDR3 nucleotide sequence: TGTGCCAGCAGTTCAATTAGCGCGAATACGCAGTATTTT.

This clonotype showed up many times. The V call is TRBV11-2, the J call TRBJ1-3; the match to TRBD1 covers 7 bases. Germline CDR1 is SGHAT and CDR2 is FQNNGV. The CDR3 is 17 amino acids. V gave up 2 bases and J gave up 1 base; unmatched junction bases: 8. The CDR3 loop reads CASSLWTGALSGNTIYF. The CDR3 region has the DNA TGTGCCAGCAGCTTATGGACAGGCGCCCTATCTGGAAACACCATATATTTT.

The chain combines TRBV27 with TRBJ2-2; possibly TRBD2 for D (5 bases). CDR1 is MNHEY, CDR2 SMNVEV, per germline (reference sequence). The CDR3 contains 14 residues. V was clipped by 5 bases and J by 6 bases, with 13 bases between them. The CDR3 is CASSRAMRAGELFF. The CDR3 nucleotides read TGTGCCAGCAGTCGCGCTATGCGGGCCGGGGAGCTGTTTTTT.

The gene calls are TRBV6-5 and TRBJ2-5, with 11 nucleotides matching TRBD1. The CDR3 length is 15 residues. Germline CDR1 reads MNHEY; CDR2 reads SVGAGI. J lost 5 bases, V lost 4 bases, and 6 bases had no gene match. Here the CDR3 DNA reads TGTGCCAGCAGTTTTGGACAGGGGGCAGCGGAGACCCAGTACTTC. This gives the protein CASSFGQGAAETQYF.

This clonotype was seen repeatedly, ten times or more. The rearrangement joins TRBV11-2 to TRBJ2-7; 8 bases match TRBD2. CDR3 length: 15 amino acids. Trimming removed 5 bases from V and 6 bases from J; junction bases left unmatched: 12. Germline V lookup: CDR1 SGHAT, CDR2 FQNNGV. The CDR3 reads CASSREGGRRLEQYF. In DNA form, the CDR3 reads TGTGCCAGCAGCCGGGAGGGGGGGAGGCGACTCGAGCAGTACTTC.

This clonotype has more than one count but fewer than ten. V usage is TRBV20-1 and J usage is TRBJ1-5; 10 bases line up with TRBD1. Germline values: CDR1 DFQATT, CDR2 SNEGSKA (reference sequence). V was pared by 3 bases and J by 5 bases, with 13 bases of the junction left unmatched. CDR3 length: 17 residues. In DNA form, the CDR3 reads TGCAGTGCTAGGCTGGACAGGGGGTTCAGCGTCGATCAGCCCCAGCATTTT. This translates into CSARLDRGFSVDQPQHF.

The genes are TRBV29-1 and TRBJ2-1; 9 nucleotides align to TRBD1. Looked up from germline, CDR1 is SQVTM and CDR2 is ANQGSEA. The V and J ends lost 3 bases and 7 bases, in that order; junction bases with no gene match: 4. CDR3 length: 13 residues. As DNA, the CDR3 is TGCAGCGTTGAGGGACAGGGAGTTAATGAGCAGTTCTTC. Residues: CSVEGQGVNEQFF.

This clonotype was observed a single time. The chain has TRBV5-6 and TRBJ2-7; no definite D call. This CDR3 spans 15 amino acids. Germline V lookup: CDR1 SGHDT, CDR2 YYEEEE. V was clipped by 1 base and J by 7 bases, with 18 bases between them. The CDR3 nucleotides are TGTGCCAGCAGCTTGTGGTACAACCCGTCTCGAGAGCAGTACTTC. It translates to CASSLWYNPSREQYF.

This clonotype has only a few counts. The chain recombines TRBV15 with TRBJ1-2, with 7 bases identical to TRBD1. In germline, CDR1 is LNHNV, CDR2 YYDKDF (reference sequence). J was trimmed by 3 bases and V by 4 bases; bases with no gene match: 8. The CDR3 length is 15 residues. The CDR3 reads CATSTGRTGHYGYTF. The CDR3 nucleotides read TGTGCCACCAGCACAGGCCGGACAGGCCACTATGGCTACACCTTC. The full variable domain, completed using reference TRBV15 and TRBJ1-2, is DAMVIQNPRYQVTQFGKPVTLSCSQTLNHNVMYWYQQKSSQAPKLLFHYYDKDFNNEADTPDNFQSRRPNTSFCFLDIRSPGLGDTAMYLCATSTGRTGHYGYTFGSGTRLTVV.